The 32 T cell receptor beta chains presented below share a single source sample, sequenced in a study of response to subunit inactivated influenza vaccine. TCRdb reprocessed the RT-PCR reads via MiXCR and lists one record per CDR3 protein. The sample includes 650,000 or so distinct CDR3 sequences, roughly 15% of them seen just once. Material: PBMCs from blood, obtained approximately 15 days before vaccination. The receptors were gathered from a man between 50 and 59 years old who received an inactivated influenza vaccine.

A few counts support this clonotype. The CDR3 loop is CASRHLTGRLKQYF. The CDR3 bases are TGTGCCAGCAGACATTTGACAGGGAGGTTGAAGCAGTACTTC. This chain uses TRBV6-2 or TRBV6-3 with TRBJ2-7, with a weak D call TRBD1 (7 bases). The V end lost 6 bases, the J end lost 8 bases, and 20 bases lay between the germline ends. The germline V gene has CDR1 MNHEY and CDR2 SVGEGT. This CDR3 has 14 residues.

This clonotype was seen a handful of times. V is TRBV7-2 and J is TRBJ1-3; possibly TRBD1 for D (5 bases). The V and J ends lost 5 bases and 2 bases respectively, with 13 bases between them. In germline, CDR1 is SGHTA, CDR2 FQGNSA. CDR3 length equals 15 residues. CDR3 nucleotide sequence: TGTGCCAGCAGCCAGGGATCCTTTCCTGGAAACACCATATATTTT. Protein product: CASSQGSFPGNTIYF.

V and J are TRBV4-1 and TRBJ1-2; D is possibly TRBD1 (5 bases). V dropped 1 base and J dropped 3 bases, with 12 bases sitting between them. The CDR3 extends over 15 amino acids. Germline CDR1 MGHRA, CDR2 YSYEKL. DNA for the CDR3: TGCGCCAGCAGCCAAGTCGGGGGAGATGACTATGGCTACACCTTC. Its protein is CASSQVGGDDYGYTF.

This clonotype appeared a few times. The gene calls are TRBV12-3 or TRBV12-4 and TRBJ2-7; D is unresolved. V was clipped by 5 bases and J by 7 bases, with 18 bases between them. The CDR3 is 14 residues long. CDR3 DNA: TGTGCCAGCAGTCCTATCGAGAGGATTGAGGAGCAGTACTTC. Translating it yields CASSPIERIEEQYF.

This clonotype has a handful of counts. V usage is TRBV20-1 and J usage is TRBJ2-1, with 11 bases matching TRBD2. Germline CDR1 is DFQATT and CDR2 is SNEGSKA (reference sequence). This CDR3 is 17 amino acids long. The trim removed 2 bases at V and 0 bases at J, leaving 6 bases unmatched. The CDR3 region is CSARLAGGSSSYNEQFF. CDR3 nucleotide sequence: TGCAGTGCTAGACTAGCGGGGGGCTCCAGCTCCTACAATGAGCAGTTCTTC.

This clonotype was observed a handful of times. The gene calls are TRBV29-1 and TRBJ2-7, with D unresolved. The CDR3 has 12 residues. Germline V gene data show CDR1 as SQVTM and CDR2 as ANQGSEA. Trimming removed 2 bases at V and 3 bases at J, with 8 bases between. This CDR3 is CSVESEYYEQYF. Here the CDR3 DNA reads TGCAGCGTTGAATCCGAGTACTACGAGCAGTACTTC.

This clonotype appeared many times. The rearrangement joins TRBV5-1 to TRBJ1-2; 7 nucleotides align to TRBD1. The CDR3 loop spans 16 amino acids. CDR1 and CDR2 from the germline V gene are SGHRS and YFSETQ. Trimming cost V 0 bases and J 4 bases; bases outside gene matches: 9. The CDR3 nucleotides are TGCGCCAGCAGCTTGGCCGAAGGGGGCCTGTTCTATGGCTACACCTTC. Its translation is CASSLAEGGLFYGYTF. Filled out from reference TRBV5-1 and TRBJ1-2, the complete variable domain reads KAGVTQTPRYLIKTRGQQVTLSCSPISGHRSVSWYQQTPGQGLQFLFEYFSETQRNKGNFPGRFSGRQFSNSRSEMNVSTLELGDSALYLCASSLAEGGLFYGYTFGSGTRLTVV.

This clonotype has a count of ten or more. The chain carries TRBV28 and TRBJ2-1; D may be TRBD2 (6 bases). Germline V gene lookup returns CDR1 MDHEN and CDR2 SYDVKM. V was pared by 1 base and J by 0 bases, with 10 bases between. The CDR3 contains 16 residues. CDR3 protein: CASSLFWRGSYNEQFF. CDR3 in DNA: TGTGCCAGCAGTTTATTTTGGCGGGGCTCCTACAATGAGCAGTTCTTC. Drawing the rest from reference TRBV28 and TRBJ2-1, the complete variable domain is DVKVTQSSRYLVKRTGEKVFLECVQDMDHENMFWYRQDPGLGLRLIYFSYDVKMKEKGDIPEGYSVSREKKERFSLILESASTNQTSMYLCASSLFWRGSYNEQFFGPGTRLTVL.

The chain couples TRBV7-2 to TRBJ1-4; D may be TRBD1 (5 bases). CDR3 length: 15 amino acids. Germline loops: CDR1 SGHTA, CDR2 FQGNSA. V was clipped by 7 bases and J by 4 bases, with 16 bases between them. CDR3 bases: TGTGCCAGCACCCAAGAGGGGCTGATTAATGAAAAACTGTTTTTT. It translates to CASTQEGLINEKLFF.

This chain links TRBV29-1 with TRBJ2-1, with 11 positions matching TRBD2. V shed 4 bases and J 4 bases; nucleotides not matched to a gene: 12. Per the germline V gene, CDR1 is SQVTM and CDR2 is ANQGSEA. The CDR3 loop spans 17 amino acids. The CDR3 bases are TGCAGCGTTGCGGGACTTGGGCTAGCGGGGGGATACAATGAGCAGTTCTTC. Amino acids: CSVAGLGLAGGYNEQFF.

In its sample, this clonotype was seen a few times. For the CDR3, the DNA is TGTGCCAGCAGTTTCGGAGAACATAATTCACCCCTCCACTTT. This encodes CASSFGEHNSPLHF. This rearrangement joins TRBV12-3 or TRBV12-4 to TRBJ1-6, with D uncertain. V was clipped by 3 bases and J by 5 bases, with 8 bases between them. The CDR3 totals 14 residues.

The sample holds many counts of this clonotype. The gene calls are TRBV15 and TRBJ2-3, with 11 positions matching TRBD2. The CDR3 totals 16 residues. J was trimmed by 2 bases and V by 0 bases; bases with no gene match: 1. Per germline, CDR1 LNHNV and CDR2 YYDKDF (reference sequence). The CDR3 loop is CATSREGLAVTDTQYF. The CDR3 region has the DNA TGTGCCACCAGCAGAGAGGGACTAGCGGTCACAGATACGCAGTATTTT.

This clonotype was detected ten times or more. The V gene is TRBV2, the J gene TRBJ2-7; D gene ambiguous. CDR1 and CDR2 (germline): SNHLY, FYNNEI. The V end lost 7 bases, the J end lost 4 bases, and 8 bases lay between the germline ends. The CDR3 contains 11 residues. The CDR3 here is CASNGGYEQYF. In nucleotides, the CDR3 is TGTGCCAGCAACGGCGGTTACGAGCAGTACTTC.

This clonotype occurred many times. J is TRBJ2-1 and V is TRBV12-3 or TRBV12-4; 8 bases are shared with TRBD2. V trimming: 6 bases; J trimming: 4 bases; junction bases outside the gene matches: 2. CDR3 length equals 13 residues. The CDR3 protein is CASSPGGYNEQFF. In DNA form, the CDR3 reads TGTGCCAGCAGCCCGGGGGGGTACAATGAGCAGTTCTTC.

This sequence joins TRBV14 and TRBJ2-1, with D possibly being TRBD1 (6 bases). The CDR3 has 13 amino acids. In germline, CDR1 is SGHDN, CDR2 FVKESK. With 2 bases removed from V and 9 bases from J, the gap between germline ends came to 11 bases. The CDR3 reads CASSQLRGGEQFF. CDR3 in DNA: TGTGCCAGCAGCCAACTCAGGGGTGGTGAGCAGTTCTTC. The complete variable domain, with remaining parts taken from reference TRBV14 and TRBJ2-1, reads EAGVTQFPSHSVIEKGQTVTLRCDPISGHDNLYWYRRVMGKEIKFLLHFVKESKQDESGMPNNRFLAERTGGTYSTLKVQPAELEDSGVYFCASSQLRGGEQFFGPGTRLTVL.

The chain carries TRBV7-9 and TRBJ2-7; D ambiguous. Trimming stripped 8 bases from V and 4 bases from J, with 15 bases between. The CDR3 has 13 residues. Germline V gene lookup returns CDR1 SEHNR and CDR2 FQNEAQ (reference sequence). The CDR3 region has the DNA TGTGCCAGCGGTACGTTTCGGTCATACGAGCAGTACTTC. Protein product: CASGTFRSYEQYF.

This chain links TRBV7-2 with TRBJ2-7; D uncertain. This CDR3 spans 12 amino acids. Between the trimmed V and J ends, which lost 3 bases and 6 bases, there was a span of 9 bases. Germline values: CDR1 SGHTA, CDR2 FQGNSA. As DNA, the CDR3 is TGTGCCAGCAGCTTTTATCCGGGCGAGCAGTACTTC. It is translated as CASSFYPGEQYF.

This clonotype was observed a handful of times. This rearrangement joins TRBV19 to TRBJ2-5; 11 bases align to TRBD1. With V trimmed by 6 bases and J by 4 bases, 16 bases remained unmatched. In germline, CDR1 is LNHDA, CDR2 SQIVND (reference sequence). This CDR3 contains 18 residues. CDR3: CASSLRLGTGGNGETQYF. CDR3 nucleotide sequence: TGTGCCAGTAGCCTTCGTCTCGGGACAGGGGGAAACGGAGAGACCCAGTACTTC.

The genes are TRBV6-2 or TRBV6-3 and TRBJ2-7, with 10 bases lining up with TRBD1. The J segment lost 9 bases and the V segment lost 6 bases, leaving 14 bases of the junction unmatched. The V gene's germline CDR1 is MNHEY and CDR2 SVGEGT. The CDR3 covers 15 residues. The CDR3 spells CASRAPGQGLRGQYF. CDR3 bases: TGTGCCAGCAGGGCGCCGGGACAGGGGCTACGAGGGCAGTACTTC.

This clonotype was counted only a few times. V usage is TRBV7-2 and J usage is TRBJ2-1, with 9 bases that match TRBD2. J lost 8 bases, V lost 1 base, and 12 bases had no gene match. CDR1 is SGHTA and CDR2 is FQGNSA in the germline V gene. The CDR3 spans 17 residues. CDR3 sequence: CASSLVGTSTSADEQFF. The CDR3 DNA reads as TGTGCCAGCAGCTTAGTGGGGACTAGCACCTCAGCGGATGAGCAGTTCTTC.

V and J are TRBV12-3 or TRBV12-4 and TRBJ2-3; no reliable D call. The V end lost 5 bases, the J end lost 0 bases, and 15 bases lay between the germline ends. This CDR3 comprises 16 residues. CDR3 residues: CASSQGWWVSTDTQYF. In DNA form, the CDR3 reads TGTGCCAGCAGTCAAGGGTGGTGGGTGAGCACAGATACGCAGTATTTT.

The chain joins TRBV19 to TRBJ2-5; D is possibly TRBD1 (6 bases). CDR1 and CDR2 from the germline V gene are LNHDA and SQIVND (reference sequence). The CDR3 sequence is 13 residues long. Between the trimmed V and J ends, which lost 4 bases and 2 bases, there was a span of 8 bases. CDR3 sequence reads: CASSRTDQETQYF. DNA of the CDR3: TGTGCCAGTAGTAGGACAGATCAAGAGACCCAGTACTTC.

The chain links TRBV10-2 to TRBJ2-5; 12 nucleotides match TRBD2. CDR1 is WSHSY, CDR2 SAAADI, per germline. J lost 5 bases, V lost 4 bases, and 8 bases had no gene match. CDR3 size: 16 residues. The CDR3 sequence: CASSGTSGAVGETQYF. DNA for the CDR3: TGCGCCAGCAGTGGGACTAGCGGGGCCGTTGGGGAGACCCAGTACTTC.

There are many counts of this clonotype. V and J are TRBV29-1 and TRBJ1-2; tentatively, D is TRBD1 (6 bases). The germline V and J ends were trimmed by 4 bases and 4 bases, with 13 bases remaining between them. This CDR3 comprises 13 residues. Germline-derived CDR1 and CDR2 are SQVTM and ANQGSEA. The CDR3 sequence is CSVGGGAGYGYTF. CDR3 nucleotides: TGCAGCGTTGGCGGGGGGGCGGGCTATGGCTACACCTTC.

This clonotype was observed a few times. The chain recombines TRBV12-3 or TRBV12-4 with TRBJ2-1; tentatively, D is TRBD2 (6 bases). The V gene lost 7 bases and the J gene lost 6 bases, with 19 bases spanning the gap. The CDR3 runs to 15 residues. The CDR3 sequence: CASTADGRGPNEQFF. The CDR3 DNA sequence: TGTGCCAGCACGGCCGACGGGAGAGGTCCCAATGAGCAGTTCTTC.

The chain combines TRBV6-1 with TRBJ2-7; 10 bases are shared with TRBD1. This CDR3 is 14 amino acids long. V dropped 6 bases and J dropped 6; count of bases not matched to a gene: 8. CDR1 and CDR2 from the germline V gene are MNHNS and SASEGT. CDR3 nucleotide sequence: TGTGCCAGCAGACACGACAGGGGGCGAGGCGAGCAGTACTTC. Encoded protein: CASRHDRGRGEQYF.

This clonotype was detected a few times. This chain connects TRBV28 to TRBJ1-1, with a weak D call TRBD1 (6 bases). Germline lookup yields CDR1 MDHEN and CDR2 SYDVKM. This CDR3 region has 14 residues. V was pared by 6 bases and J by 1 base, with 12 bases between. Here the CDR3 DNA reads TGTGCCAGCAGAACAGGGTTACAGAACACTGAAGCTTTCTTT. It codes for CASRTGLQNTEAFF.

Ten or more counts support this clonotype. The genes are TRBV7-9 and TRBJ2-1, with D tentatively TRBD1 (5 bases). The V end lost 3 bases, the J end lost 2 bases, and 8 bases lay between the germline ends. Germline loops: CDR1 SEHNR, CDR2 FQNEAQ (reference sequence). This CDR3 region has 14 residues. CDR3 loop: CASSLSGTYNEQFF. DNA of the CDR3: TGTGCCAGCAGCTTGTCAGGGACCTACAATGAGCAGTTCTTC.

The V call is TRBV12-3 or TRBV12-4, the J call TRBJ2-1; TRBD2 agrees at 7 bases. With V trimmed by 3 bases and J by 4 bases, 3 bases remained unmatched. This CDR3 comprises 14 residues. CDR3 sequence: CASSFTGGYNEQFF. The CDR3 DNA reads TGTGCCAGCAGTTTTACGGGGGGATACAATGAGCAGTTCTTC.

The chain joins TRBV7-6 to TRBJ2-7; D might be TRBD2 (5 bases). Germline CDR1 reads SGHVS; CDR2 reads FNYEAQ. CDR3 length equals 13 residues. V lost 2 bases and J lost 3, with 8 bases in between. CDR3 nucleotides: TGTGCCAGCAGCTTAAAGGAGGACTACGAGCAGTACTTC. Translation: CASSLKEDYEQYF.

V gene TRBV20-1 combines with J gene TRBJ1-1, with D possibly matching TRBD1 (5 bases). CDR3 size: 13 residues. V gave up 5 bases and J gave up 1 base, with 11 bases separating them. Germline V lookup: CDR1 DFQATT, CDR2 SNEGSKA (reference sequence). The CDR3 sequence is CSAFGTANTEAFF. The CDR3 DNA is TGCAGTGCTTTCGGGACGGCGAACACTGAAGCTTTCTTT.

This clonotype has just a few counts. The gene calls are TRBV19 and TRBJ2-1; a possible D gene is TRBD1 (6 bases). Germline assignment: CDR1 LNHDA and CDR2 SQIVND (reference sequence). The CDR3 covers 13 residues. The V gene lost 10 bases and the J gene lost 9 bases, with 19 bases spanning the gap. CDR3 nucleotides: TGTGCCACCACCCCATTCCAGGGGAGTGAGCAGTTCTTC. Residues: CATTPFQGSEQFF.